A single sample is the source of the 22 T cell receptor beta chains below, sequenced in a study of blood T cell repertoires in COVID-19. The data were produced by immunoSEQ multiplex PCR, yet TCRdb's version contains in-frame clones alone and is incomplete. The sample has fewer than 250,000 clones, 84% seen once; the top ten hold 6.8%. What was sequenced was PBMCs or T cells enriched from blood (not recorded which). Receptors originate from a woman aged 40 to 50 who had recovered from COVID-19.

The chain has TRBV3-1 (or the pseudogene TRBV3-2) and TRBJ2-1; a possible D gene is TRBD2 (7 bases). Germline CDR1 LGHDT, CDR2 YNNKEL (reference sequence). This CDR3 region has 13 residues. Trimming took off 8 bases at V and 7 bases at J, with 15 bases between the two ends. The CDR3 DNA reads as TGTGCCAGCGGGGGGGCCTGGACGAATGAGCAGTTCTTC. Translation gives CASGGAWTNEQFF.

The rearrangement links TRBV5-1 to TRBJ1-2; a weak D match, TRBD1 (5 bases). Trimming pared 0 bases from V and 7 bases from J, leaving 10 bases between. Germline V CDR1 and CDR2: SGHRS, YFSETQ. This CDR3 region has 13 residues. This CDR3 reads CASSLAAGPGYTF. The CDR3 region has the DNA TGCGCCAGCAGCTTGGCCGCGGGACCTGGCTACACCTTC.

The rearrangement uses TRBV18 and TRBJ1-1; D may be TRBD1 (5 bases). V shed 6 bases and J shed 1 base, with 9 bases lying between them. This CDR3 is built from 13 residues. The germline gives CDR1 KGHSH, CDR2 LQKENI. CDR3 nucleotide sequence: TGTGCCAGCTCCCTAGACAGGAACACTGAAGCTTTCTTT. Amino acids: CASSLDRNTEAFF. The complete variable domain, with remaining parts taken from reference TRBV18 and TRBJ1-1, reads NAGVMQNPRHLVRRRGQEARLRCSPMKGHSHVYWYRQLPEEGLKFMVYLQKENIIDESGMPKERFSAEFPKEGPSILRIQQVVRGDSAAYFCASSLDRNTEAFFGQGTRLTVV.

This clone has only a few counts. The V call is TRBV18, the J call TRBJ1-1; D not certain. The germline gives CDR1 KGHSH, CDR2 LQKENI. The CDR3 consists of 14 residues. The V end was cut by 0 bases, the J end by 4 bases, with 9 bases between. The CDR3 nucleotides read TGTGCCAGCTCACCACCTATGGGGAGCACTGAAGCTTTCTTT. Encoded protein: CASSPPMGSTEAFF. The whole variable domain, remainder taken from reference TRBV18 and TRBJ1-1, is NAGVMQNPRHLVRRRGQEARLRCSPMKGHSHVYWYRQLPEEGLKFMVYLQKENIIDESGMPKERFSAEFPKEGPSILRIQQVVRGDSAAYFCASSPPMGSTEAFFGQGTRLTVV.

The chain carries TRBV6-2 or TRBV6-3 and TRBJ2-1, with D perhaps TRBD2 (6 bases). Germline CDR1 is MNHEY and CDR2 is SVGEGT. V lost 2 bases and J lost 6, with 11 bases in between. This CDR3 comprises 14 residues. CDR3 sequence (DNA): TGTGCCAGCAGTTACGGAGGGAGTCTCAATGAGCAGTTCTTC. Amino acids: CASSYGGSLNEQFF.

This clone was seen only a few times. The chain has TRBV7-2 and TRBJ1-5, with 9 bases fitting TRBD1. The trim removed 5 bases at V and 5 bases at J, leaving 10 bases unmatched. There are 16 residues in the CDR3. Germline CDR1 reads SGHTA; CDR2 reads FQGNSA. CDR3: CASSREGTGNHQPQHF. Written as DNA, the CDR3 is TGTGCCAGCAGCCGTGAAGGGACAGGGAATCATCAGCCCCAGCATTTT.

This clone was counted between two and nine times. The CDR3 sequence: CASSPSGTPDLLFF. As DNA, the CDR3 is TGTGCCAGCAGCCCCTCCGGGACTCCCGACCTACTGTTCTTC. This rearrangement joins TRBV6-4 to TRBJ2-1; the D gene is possibly TRBD2 (6 bases). The V gene lost 6 bases and the J gene lost 15 bases, with 24 bases spanning the gap. The CDR3 is 14 amino acids. Germline CDR1 and CDR2: MRHNA and SNTAGT.

This clone was observed once. This chain joins TRBV6-5 and TRBJ1-2; weak D call: TRBD1 (5 bases). Germline assignment: CDR1 MNHEY and CDR2 SVGAGI. This CDR3 contains 13 residues. V was shortened by 6 bases and J by 2 bases, with 10 bases between the two germline ends. CDR3 nucleotides: TGTGCCAGCAGACGGACACAGAACTATGGCTACACCTTC. It is translated as CASRRTQNYGYTF.

The V call is TRBV21-1, the J call TRBJ1-6; no DNA check was done on the table's D call, TRBD1. TRBV21-1 is shown as a pseudogene. The CDR3 has 15 residues. The CDR3 DNA sequence: TGTGCCAGCAGCAGCACCGGGACAGGGAATTCACCCCTCCACTTT. It is translated as CASSSTGTGNSPLHF.

On this clone: A junction end diverges from the germline sequence, so it may reflect a read error. The chain couples TRBV2 to TRBJ1-1; tentative D call: TRBD1 (5 bases). Germline V gene lookup returns CDR1 SNHLY and CDR2 FYNNEI. The CDR3 covers 14 residues. The DNA of the CDR3 is TGTGCCAACAGTGATGTAGGGGATAACACTGAAGCTTTCTTT. As protein: CANSDVGDNTEAFF.

The chain has TRBV27 and TRBJ1-2; maybe TRBD1 (5 bases). Between the trimmed V and J ends, which lost 5 bases and 5 bases, there was a span of 30 bases. Looked up from germline, CDR1 is MNHEY and CDR2 is SMNVEV (reference sequence). The CDR3 has 19 residues. The DNA for the CDR3 is TGTGCCAGCAGTCCGGGAATTGGCGGGACGCAGCTTCATAGATATGGCTACACCTTC. Its translation is CASSPGIGGTQLHRYGYTF.

The DNA for the CDR3 is TGTGCCAGCAGCCAAGTTACGGGGGAAGCTTTCTTT. It codes for CASSQVTGEAFF. The chain carries TRBV3-1 (or the pseudogene TRBV3-2) and TRBJ1-1; D unresolved. This CDR3 comprises 12 residues. Per germline, CDR1 LGHDT and CDR2 YNNKEL (reference sequence). V was pared by 1 base and J by 8 bases, with 8 bases between.

The genes are TRBV15 and TRBJ1-4, with 9 bases fitting TRBD1. Germline lookup yields CDR1 LNHNV and CDR2 YYDKDF (reference sequence). This CDR3 contains 18 residues. Unmatched junction bases numbered 10, after V lost 2 bases and J lost 3 bases. CDR3 bases: TGTGCCACCAGCAGAACTATTAACAGGGGGCCGGCTAATGAAAAACTGTTTTTT. Its protein product is CATSRTINRGPANEKLFF.

In this sample, this clone turned up once. The chain links TRBV19 to TRBJ1-5; D perhaps matches TRBD1 (6 bases). CDR3 length: 15 amino acids. The V gene's germline CDR1 is LNHDA and CDR2 SQIVND (reference sequence). The V end lost 7 bases, the J end lost 0 bases, and 13 bases lay between the germline ends. CDR3 bases: TGTGCCAGTATAGGGGGGGGATATAGCAATCAGCCCCAGCATTTT. Translated, it gives CASIGGGYSNQPQHF.

V is TRBV25-1 and J is TRBJ2-3, with 12 bases fitting TRBD2. Germline assignment: CDR1 MGHDK and CDR2 SYGVNS. The CDR3 totals 15 residues. The trim removed 5 bases at V and 7 bases at J, leaving 7 bases unmatched. CDR3 nucleotide sequence: TGTGCCAGCAGTCCGAGACTAGCGGGAGTGAATACGCAGTATTTT. Protein: CASSPRLAGVNTQYF.

The CDR3 DNA sequence: TGTGCCAGCAGCTTGGGGCAGGCCCGCTCCTACGAGCAGTACTTC. It encodes CASSLGQARSYEQYF. The chain employs TRBV5-6 and TRBJ2-7; D is unclear. V lost 0 bases and J lost 0, with 10 bases in between. This CDR3 is built from 15 residues. Germline values: CDR1 SGHDT, CDR2 YYEEEE.

This chain uses TRBV18 with TRBJ2-3; TRBD2 matches 9 bases. This CDR3 is 18 amino acids long. After removal of 3 bases from V and 8 bases from J, the junction contained 18 bases not matched to a gene. CDR1 and CDR2 (germline): KGHSH, LQKENI. The CDR3: CASSPTWASGTGQGTQYF. CDR3 DNA: TGTGCCAGCTCACCTACGTGGGCTAGCGGGACGGGCCAGGGTACGCAGTATTTT.

The chain recombines TRBV20-1 with TRBJ2-5; a possible D gene is TRBD1 (6 bases). The germline V and J ends were trimmed by 3 bases and 5 bases, with 19 bases remaining between them. CDR3 length: 15 amino acids. CDR1 and CDR2 from the germline V gene are DFQATT and SNEGSKA (reference sequence). The CDR3 region has the DNA TGCAGTGCTAGTGCGGTCTTGGCTACAGGGGAGACCCAGTACTTC. It translates to CSASAVLATGETQYF.

This CDR3 reads CASSPGGNTGELFF. CDR3 nucleotides: TGTGCCAGCTCACCAGGCGGGAACACCGGGGAGCTGTTTTTT. The chain recombines TRBV18 with TRBJ2-2, with D hard to call. Germline-derived CDR1 and CDR2 are KGHSH and LQKENI. This CDR3 region has 14 residues. With 2 bases removed from V and 1 base from J, the gap between germline ends came to 5 bases.

This clone was observed a handful of times. The genes are TRBV5-1 and TRBJ2-6; 8 bases agree with TRBD2. This CDR3 spans 16 amino acids. Germline CDR1 is SGHRS and CDR2 is YFSETQ. J gave up 1 base and V 7 bases, and 7 bases lay outside the gene matches. CDR3 bases: TGCGCCAGCGGTCCGGGAGGGGCTTCTGGGGCCAACGTCCTGACTTTC. Protein sequence: CASGPGGASGANVLTF. The complete variable domain, with remaining parts taken from reference TRBV5-1 and TRBJ2-6, reads KAGVTQTPRYLIKTRGQQVTLSCSPISGHRSVSWYQQTPGQGLQFLFEYFSETQRNKGNFPGRFSGRQFSNSRSEMNVSTLELGDSALYLCASGPGGASGANVLTFGAGSRLTVL.

V gene TRBV5-8 combines with J gene TRBJ2-3; 11 bases are a match to TRBD2. Germline V lookup: CDR1 SGHTS, CDR2 YDEGEE. V trimming: 5 bases; J trimming: 6 bases; junction bases outside the gene matches: 8. The CDR3 spans 15 residues. The CDR3 DNA follows: TGTGCCAGCAGGGAATGGACTAGCGGGCGGGATACGCAGTATTTT. Protein sequence: CASREWTSGRDTQYF.

The rearrangement joins TRBV19 to TRBJ1-2; 12 nucleotides agree with TRBD1. V shed 9 bases, J shed 0 bases, and the junction held 5 bases outside the gene matches. The CDR3 consists of 15 residues. Looked up from germline, CDR1 is LNHDA and CDR2 is SQIVND (reference sequence). The CDR3 loop is CASTRDRGPNYGYTF. CDR3 nucleotides: TGTGCCAGCACAAGGGACAGGGGGCCTAACTATGGCTACACCTTC.